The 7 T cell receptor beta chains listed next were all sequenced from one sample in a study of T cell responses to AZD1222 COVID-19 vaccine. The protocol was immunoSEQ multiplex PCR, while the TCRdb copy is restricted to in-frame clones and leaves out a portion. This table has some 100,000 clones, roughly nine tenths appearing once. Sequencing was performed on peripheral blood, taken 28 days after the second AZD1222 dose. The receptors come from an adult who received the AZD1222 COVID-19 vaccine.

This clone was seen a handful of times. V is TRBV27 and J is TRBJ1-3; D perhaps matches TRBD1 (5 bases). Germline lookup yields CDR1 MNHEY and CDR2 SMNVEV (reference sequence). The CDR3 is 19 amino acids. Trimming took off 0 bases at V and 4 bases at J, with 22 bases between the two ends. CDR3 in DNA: TGTGCCAGCAGTTTATCGCCATGGACACCAGGCCGTGAGGGAAACACCATATATTTT. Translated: CASSLSPWTPGREGNTIYF.

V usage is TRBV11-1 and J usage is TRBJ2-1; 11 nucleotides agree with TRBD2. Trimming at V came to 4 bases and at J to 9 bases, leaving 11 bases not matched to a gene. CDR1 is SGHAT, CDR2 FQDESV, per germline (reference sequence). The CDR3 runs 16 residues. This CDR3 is CASSSRMSSGGIEQFF. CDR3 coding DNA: TGTGCCAGCAGCTCCCGTATGTCTAGCGGGGGGATTGAGCAGTTCTTC.

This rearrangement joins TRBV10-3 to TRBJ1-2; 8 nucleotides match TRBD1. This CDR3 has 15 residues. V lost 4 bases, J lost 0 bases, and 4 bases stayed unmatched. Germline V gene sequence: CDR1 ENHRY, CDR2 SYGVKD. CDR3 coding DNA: TGTGCCATCAGTGGTACAGGGGGAACTAACTATGGCTACACCTTC. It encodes CAISGTGGTNYGYTF.

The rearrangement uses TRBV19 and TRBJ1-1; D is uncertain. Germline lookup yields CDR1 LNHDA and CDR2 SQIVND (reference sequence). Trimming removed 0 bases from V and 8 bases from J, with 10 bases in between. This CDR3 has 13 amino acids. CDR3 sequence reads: CASSIDLESEAFF. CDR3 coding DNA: TGTGCCAGTAGTATAGATCTTGAGTCCGAAGCTTTCTTT.

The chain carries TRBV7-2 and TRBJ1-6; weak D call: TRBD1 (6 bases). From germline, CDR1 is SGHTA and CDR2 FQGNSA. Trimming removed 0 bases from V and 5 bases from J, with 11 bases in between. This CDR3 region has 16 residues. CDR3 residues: CASSLAGGGNNSPLHF. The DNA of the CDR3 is TGTGCCAGCAGCTTAGCCGGAGGGGGGAATAATTCACCCCTCCACTTT.

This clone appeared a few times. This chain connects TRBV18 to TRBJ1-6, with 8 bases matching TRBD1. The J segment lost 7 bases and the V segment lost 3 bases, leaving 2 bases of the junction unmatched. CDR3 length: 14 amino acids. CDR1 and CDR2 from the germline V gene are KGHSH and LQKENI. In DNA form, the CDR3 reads TGTGCCAGCTCACCCGGGACAGGAAATTCACCCCTCCACTTT. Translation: CASSPGTGNSPLHF.

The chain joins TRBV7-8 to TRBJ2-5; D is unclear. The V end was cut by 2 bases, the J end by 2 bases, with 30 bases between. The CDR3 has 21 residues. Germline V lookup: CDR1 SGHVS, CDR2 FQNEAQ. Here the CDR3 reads CASSLYPAPARPEHYQETQYF. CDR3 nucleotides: TGTGCCAGCAGCTTATATCCGGCGCCGGCGCGACCCGAACATTATCAAGAGACCCAGTACTTC.